Listed below are T cell receptor beta chains from one sample, sequenced in a study of regulatory T cells in long-lasting Graves disease. One entry per CDR3 protein results from TCRdb running MiXCR on the multiplex PCR reads. The repertoire holds 360,000 or so distinct CDR3 sequences, with 23% as singletons. Material: peripheral blood mononuclear cells (PBMCs), obtained when the disease was refractory, from a patient treated with antithyroid drugs. These TCRs come from a woman aged 40 to 50 with Graves disease. Each CDR3 is given with its conserved first and last residue. D genes are given only for firm matches. Clone size is not always given. Where it is, it says once, few, many or a class for expanded clones.

abundance: .
v_gene: TRBV7-9
d_gene: TRBD2
j_gene: TRBJ2-1
CDR3nt: TGTGCCAGCAGCTTAAAAGGACTAGCCGTCCACAATGAGCAGTTCTTC
CDR3aa: CASSLKGLAVHNEQFF

abundance: many
v_gene: TRBV28
d_gene: .
j_gene: TRBJ2-7
CDR3nt: TGTGCCAGCAACTTGAGGGGGATGAAGAGTGAGCAGTACTTC
CDR3aa: CASNLRGMKSEQYF

abundance: many
v_gene: TRBV20-1
d_gene: TRBD2
j_gene: TRBJ2-5
CDR3nt: TGCAGTGCCAAGAGCGGGAGAGAGACCCAGTACTTC
CDR3aa: CSAKSGRETQYF

abundance: few
v_gene: TRBV7-8
d_gene: .
j_gene: TRBJ1-1
CDR3nt: TGTGCCAGCAGCGTCGCACAGGGTCGAGAAGCTTTCTTT
CDR3aa: CASSVAQGREAFF

abundance: .
v_gene: TRBV6-1
d_gene: .
j_gene: TRBJ2-2
CDR3nt: TGTGCCAGCAGTACTCCTTGGACAACGAACACCGGGGAGCTGTTTTTT
CDR3aa: CASSTPWTTNTGELFF

abundance: .
v_gene: TRBV30
d_gene: TRBD1
j_gene: TRBJ2-7
CDR3nt: TGTGCCTGGAGATTCCGGGACAGATCCTACGAGCAGTACTTC
CDR3aa: CAWRFRDRSYEQYF

abundance: few
v_gene: TRBV19
d_gene: .
j_gene: TRBJ2-7
CDR3nt: TGTGCCAGTAGCCCCAGGGCACTCACCTACGAGCAGTACTTC
CDR3aa: CASSPRALTYEQYF

abundance: many
v_gene: TRBV24-1
d_gene: TRBD2
j_gene: TRBJ2-5
CDR3nt: TGTGCCACCAGTGATCCACTAGCGGGCGAGCCGCGACAGACCCAGTACTTC
CDR3aa: CATSDPLAGEPRQTQYF

abundance: .
v_gene: TRBV27
d_gene: .
j_gene: TRBJ2-3
CDR3nt: TGTGCCAGCAGTTCCGACGGGGGCACAGATACGCAGTATTTT
CDR3aa: CASSSDGGTDTQYF

abundance: few
v_gene: TRBV5-1
d_gene: TRBD2
j_gene: TRBJ2-1
CDR3nt: TGCGCCAGCAGCGAACTAGCGGCATACAATGAGCAGTTCTTC
CDR3aa: CASSELAAYNEQFF

abundance: once
v_gene: TRBV6-1
d_gene: .
j_gene: TRBJ1-2
CDR3nt: TGTGCCAGCAAGTCAGGGATAGGGCCTGACTATGGCTACACCTTC
CDR3aa: CASKSGIGPDYGYTF

abundance: .
v_gene: TRBV5-5
d_gene: .
j_gene: TRBJ2-5
CDR3nt: TGTGCCAGCAGCTTGCTGGAGGTAGAGACCCAGTACTTC
CDR3aa: CASSLLEVETQYF

abundance: many
v_gene: TRBV28
d_gene: TRBD1
j_gene: TRBJ1-5
CDR3nt: TGTGCCAGCAGTCCCGGGGACAGGGGTAATCAGCCCCAGCATTTT
CDR3aa: CASSPGDRGNQPQHF

abundance: few
v_gene: TRBV12-3/TRBV12-4
d_gene: .
j_gene: TRBJ2-2
CDR3nt: TGTGCCAGCAGTTTTACAAAGAACACCGGGGAGCTGTTTTTT
CDR3aa: CASSFTKNTGELFF

abundance: few
v_gene: TRBV3-1
d_gene: .
j_gene: TRBJ1-1
CDR3nt: TGTGCCAGCAGTCCAACCCCGAACCCTGAAGCTTTCTTT
CDR3aa: CASSPTPNPEAFF

abundance: .
v_gene: TRBV5-6
d_gene: .
j_gene: TRBJ1-1
CDR3nt: TGTGCCAGCAGCCTCCAGGCTGAAGCTTTCTTT
CDR3aa: CASSLQAEAFF

abundance: .
v_gene: TRBV19
d_gene: .
j_gene: TRBJ1-4
CDR3nt: TGTGCCAGTAGTTTCGGACAGTCGACGGGGAAACTGTTTTTT
CDR3aa: CASSFGQSTGKLFF

abundance: few
v_gene: TRBV12-5
d_gene: .
j_gene: TRBJ1-3
CDR3nt: TGTGCTAGTCAGAGCAGAAACACCATATATTTT
CDR3aa: CASQSRNTIYF

abundance: many
v_gene: TRBV28
d_gene: TRBD1
j_gene: TRBJ1-2
CDR3nt: TGTGCCAGCAGTGCTCCGGGACAGGCGAATTATGGCTACACCTTC
CDR3aa: CASSAPGQANYGYTF

abundance: few
v_gene: TRBV12-3/TRBV12-4
d_gene: TRBD1
j_gene: TRBJ1-5
CDR3nt: TGTGCCAGCAGTGGGGACAGGAGGAACAATCAGCCCCAGCATTTT
CDR3aa: CASSGDRRNNQPQHF

abundance: many
v_gene: TRBV27
d_gene: TRBD1
j_gene: TRBJ1-2
CDR3nt: TGTGCCAGCGGACGGACAGGGATCTATGGCTACACCTTC
CDR3aa: CASGRTGIYGYTF

abundance: .
v_gene: TRBV20-1
d_gene: .
j_gene: TRBJ1-2
CDR3nt: TGCAGTGCTACCCACAGGGAACCTAACTATGGCTACACCTTC
CDR3aa: CSATHREPNYGYTF

abundance: few
v_gene: TRBV24-1
d_gene: .
j_gene: TRBJ2-7
CDR3nt: TGTGCCACCGGTGGTCTGAATTCCTACGAGCAGTACTTC
CDR3aa: CATGGLNSYEQYF

abundance: few
v_gene: TRBV7-9
d_gene: .
j_gene: TRBJ1-4
CDR3nt: TGTGCCAGCAGCTTCCCCTATGGGCCCGGCGAAAAACTGTTTTTT
CDR3aa: CASSFPYGPGEKLFF

abundance: many
v_gene: TRBV28
d_gene: TRBD1
j_gene: TRBJ1-1
CDR3nt: TGTGCCAGCAGACGACAGGGGGACACTGAAGCTTTCTTT
CDR3aa: CASRRQGDTEAFF

abundance: few
v_gene: TRBV20-1
d_gene: TRBD1
j_gene: TRBJ2-2
CDR3nt: TGCAGTGCTAGAGATCACGGACAGGGGAACACCGGGGAGCTGTTTTTT
CDR3aa: CSARDHGQGNTGELFF

abundance: .
v_gene: TRBV29-1
d_gene: .
j_gene: TRBJ1-1
CDR3nt: TGCAGCGTTGTTGCCGTCCGGAGGACTGAAACTTTCTTT
CDR3aa: CSVVAVRRTETFF

abundance: .
v_gene: TRBV6-5
d_gene: .
j_gene: TRBJ1-1
CDR3nt: TGTGCCAGCAGTTACTCGAGGGGCAGGCGGGGGGGCACTGAAGCTTTCTTT
CDR3aa: CASSYSRGRRGGTEAFF

abundance: .
v_gene: TRBV6-2/TRBV6-3
d_gene: TRBD2
j_gene: TRBJ2-7
CDR3nt: TGTGCCAGCAGTGACATAGCGGGAGGGGCCTACGAGCAGTACTTC
CDR3aa: CASSDIAGGAYEQYF

abundance: .
v_gene: TRBV19
d_gene: .
j_gene: TRBJ1-3
CDR3nt: TGTGCCAGCCTTGAAGCAGGGGACGGAAACACCATATATTTT
CDR3aa: CASLEAGDGNTIYF

abundance: few
v_gene: TRBV28
d_gene: TRBD2
j_gene: TRBJ2-7
CDR3nt: TGTGCCAGCAGTTTACTAGCGGGAGGGATCAACGAGCAGTACTTC
CDR3aa: CASSLLAGGINEQYF

abundance: many
v_gene: TRBV2
d_gene: .
j_gene: TRBJ2-6
CDR3nt: TGTGCCAGCAGTGGCTCTGGGGCCAACGTCCTGACTTTC
CDR3aa: CASSGSGANVLTF

abundance: many
v_gene: TRBV28
d_gene: .
j_gene: TRBJ1-2
CDR3nt: TGTGCCAGCAGCTCCCTGGTTGGGGACTATGGCTACACCTTC
CDR3aa: CASSSLVGDYGYTF

abundance: few
v_gene: TRBV7-3
d_gene: TRBD2
j_gene: TRBJ2-5
CDR3nt: TGTGCCAGCAGCCTGGGCGGAGCGGGAGGTCAAGAGACCCAGTACTTC
CDR3aa: CASSLGGAGGQETQYF

abundance: .
v_gene: TRBV7-9
d_gene: .
j_gene: TRBJ2-1
CDR3nt: TGTGCCAACACCAACCCAAACAGTGAGCAGTTCTTC
CDR3aa: CANTNPNSEQFF

abundance: few
v_gene: TRBV20-1
d_gene: .
j_gene: TRBJ2-7
CDR3nt: TGCAGTGCTAGAGTGGAGACGGGAGTACCGCCCTACGAGCAGTACTTC
CDR3aa: CSARVETGVPPYEQYF

abundance: .
v_gene: TRBV13
d_gene: TRBD2
j_gene: TRBJ2-1
CDR3nt: TGTGCCAGCAGCCTAGGACTAGGGATGCTCAATGGGCAGTTCTTC
CDR3aa: CASSLGLGMLNGQFF

abundance: .
v_gene: TRBV5-1
d_gene: TRBD2
j_gene: TRBJ2-1
CDR3nt: TGCGCCAGCACGGTACGGCGGGAGGGCCCCGGCAATGAGCAGTTCTTC
CDR3aa: CASTVRREGPGNEQFF

abundance: many
v_gene: TRBV20-1
d_gene: .
j_gene: TRBJ2-5
CDR3nt: TGCAGTGCTCCTCGGCCGCGGATCGGAGAGACCCAGTACTTC
CDR3aa: CSAPRPRIGETQYF

abundance: .
v_gene: TRBV6-9
d_gene: TRBD1
j_gene: TRBJ1-5
CDR3nt: TGTGCCAGCAGTTACCTAGGACAGGGCAGTCAGCCTCAGCATTTT
CDR3aa: CASSYLGQGSQPQHF

abundance: .
v_gene: TRBV19
d_gene: .
j_gene: TRBJ2-7
CDR3nt: TGTGCCAGTAGCGGAAGGGCGGACTCCTACGAGCAGTACTTC
CDR3aa: CASSGRADSYEQYF

abundance: many
v_gene: TRBV29-1
d_gene: TRBD2
j_gene: TRBJ2-2
CDR3nt: TGCAGCGTTATTGGGACTAGCTTCACCGGGGAGCTGTTTTTT
CDR3aa: CSVIGTSFTGELFF

abundance: many
v_gene: TRBV27
d_gene: .
j_gene: TRBJ1-1
CDR3nt: TGTGCCAGCAGTTTATCGTTCGGGCGGACTGAAGCTTTCTTT
CDR3aa: CASSLSFGRTEAFF

abundance: .
v_gene: TRBV5-8
d_gene: TRBD2
j_gene: TRBJ2-2
CDR3nt: TGTGCCAGCAGCTTGGGCCCATTTAAGCGGGGCCGGAACACCGGGGAGCTGGTTTTT
CDR3aa: CASSLGPFKRGRNTGELVF

abundance: .
v_gene: TRBV11-3
d_gene: .
j_gene: TRBJ2-2
CDR3nt: TGTGCCAGCAGCCCTAGGGGTAGCGCCGGGGAGCTGTTTTTT
CDR3aa: CASSPRGSAGELFF

abundance: few
v_gene: TRBV7-9
d_gene: .
j_gene: TRBJ2-7
CDR3nt: TGTGCCAGCAGTGACTCCCAGACAGTGCAACCCTACGAGCAGTACTTC
CDR3aa: CASSDSQTVQPYEQYF